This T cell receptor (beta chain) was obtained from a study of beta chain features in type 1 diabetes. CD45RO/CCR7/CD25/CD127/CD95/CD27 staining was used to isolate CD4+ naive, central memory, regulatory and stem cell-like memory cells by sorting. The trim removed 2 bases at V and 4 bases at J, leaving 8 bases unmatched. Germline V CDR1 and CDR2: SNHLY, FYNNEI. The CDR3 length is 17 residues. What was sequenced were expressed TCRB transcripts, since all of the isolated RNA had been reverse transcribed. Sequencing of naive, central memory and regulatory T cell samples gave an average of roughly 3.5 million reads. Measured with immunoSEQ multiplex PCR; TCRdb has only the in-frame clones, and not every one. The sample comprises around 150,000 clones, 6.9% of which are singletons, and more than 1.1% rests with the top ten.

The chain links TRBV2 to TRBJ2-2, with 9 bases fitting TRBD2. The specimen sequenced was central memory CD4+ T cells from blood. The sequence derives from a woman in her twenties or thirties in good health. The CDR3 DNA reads TGTGCCAGCAGTGAAAGGGCAGCGGGAGGTCTCACCGGGGAGCTGTTTTTT. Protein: CASSERAAGGLTGELFF. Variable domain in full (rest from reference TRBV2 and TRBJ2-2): EPEVTQTPSHQVTQMGQEVILRCVPISNHLYFYWYRQILGQKVEFLVSFYNNEISEKSEIFDDQFSVERPDGSNFTLKIRSTKLEDSAMYFCASSERAAGGLTGELFFGEGSRLTVL.